This TCR beta chain was captured by sequencing in a study of cytomegalovirus exposure and HLA in healthy donors. Whole-study context: Within the Caucasian-associated ancestry cluster were around four fifths of the roughly 360 genotyped donors.

Findings of the study overall: Follow-up analysis later connected one missense variant in DCLRE1C with trimming of TCR beta V- and J-genes. As immune exposure information, only CMV serostatus was available.

CDR3 length: 14 residues. V was trimmed by 0 bases and J by 0 bases, leaving 6 bases between them. CDR1 SGHNT and CDR2 YYREEE come from the germline V gene (reference sequence). PCR involved 60 Vbeta and 13 Jbeta primers. Generated by immunoSEQ multiplex PCR, the TCRdb table keeps only in-frame clones and is missing some. The table records about 140,000 clones, around 80% of them present only once. In regard to this clone: The antigen is not known.

Sequencing used PBMCs. This rearrangement joins TRBV5-4 to TRBJ2-5; the D gene is possibly TRBD1 (6 bases). The receptor comes from a man between 18 and 35 years old in good health and CMV-seropositive. CDR3 nucleotide sequence: TGTGCCAGCAGCTTGGAGGGGGACCAAGAGACCCAGTACTTC. It codes for CASSLEGDQETQYF.